The 27 T cell receptor beta chains below all came from one sample that was sequenced in a study of graft-versus-host responses after intestinal transplantation. Their specific antigens are unknown. Profiled with immunoSEQ multiplex PCR; TCRdb holds only in-frame clones, not every one. The top ten clones hold 1.5% to 2.5% of a sample with 80,000 to 95,000 clones, just over 90% of them seen once. Sequencing used unstimulated CD8+ T cells sorted from spleen or lymph node cells, obtained before intestinal transplant. Receptors were obtained from a human donor who received an intestinal transplant.

This sequence joins TRBV10-2 and TRBJ1-1; tentative D call: TRBD1 (5 bases). Germline CDR1 WSHSY, CDR2 SAAADI. This CDR3 is built from 14 residues. Trimming took off 2 bases at V and 3 bases at J, with 10 bases between the two ends. This CDR3 reads CASSEIGADTEAFF. The CDR3 DNA follows: TGCGCCAGCAGTGAGATTGGGGCGGACACTGAAGCTTTCTTT.

The chain links TRBV10-2 to TRBJ2-7; a weak D match, TRBD2 (7 bases). This CDR3 spans 15 amino acids. V shed 4 bases and J shed 4 bases, with 17 bases lying between them. Germline V gives CDR1 WSHSY, CDR2 SAAADI. CDR3 sequence reads: CASSVWGGGGYEQYF. The CDR3 DNA follows: TGCGCCAGCAGTGTTTGGGGGGGCGGTGGTTACGAGCAGTACTTC.

The chain employs TRBV14 and TRBJ1-2; a possible D gene is TRBD1 (5 bases). The CDR3 is made up of 17 amino acids. Trimming removed 4 bases at V and 2 bases at J, with 20 bases between. Per the germline V gene, CDR1 is SGHDN and CDR2 is FVKESK. The CDR3 DNA is TGTGCCAGCAGCCTATCCTCTGAGACAGTCCCAAACTATGGCTACACCTTC. The encoded protein is CASSLSSETVPNYGYTF.

This clone was counted a single time. The chain couples TRBV5-4 to TRBJ1-2; 8 bases map to TRBD1. This CDR3 has 14 residues. V gave up 4 bases and J gave up 5 bases; unmatched junction bases: 7. Germline CDR1 reads SGHNT; CDR2 reads YYREEE (reference sequence). The DNA of the CDR3 is TGTGCCAGCAGCCCTGGGGGACAGGATTATGGCTACACCTTC. Amino acid sequence: CASSPGGQDYGYTF.

The genes are TRBV11-3 and TRBJ2-1; 14 bases map to TRBD2. This CDR3 is built from 17 residues. CDR1 SGHNT and CDR2 YENEEA come from the germline V gene. With 5 bases clipped from V and 4 bases from J, the junction kept 7 bases outside the gene matches. The CDR3 nucleotides read TGTGCCAGCAGCCCAAGACTAGCGGGGGGGGAATACAATGAGCAGTTCTTC. Encoded protein: CASSPRLAGGEYNEQFF.

V gene TRBV7-9 combines with J gene TRBJ2-3, with 7 bases that match TRBD2. Germline loops: CDR1 SEHNR, CDR2 FQNEAQ (reference sequence). The CDR3 has 16 amino acids. J lost 1 base, V lost 1 base, and 5 bases had no gene match. CDR3 nucleotide sequence: TGTGCCAGCAGCTTAGACCGACTAGCAGGCACAGATACGCAGTATTTT. Translated, it gives CASSLDRLAGTDTQYF. The full variable domain, with the rest looked up from reference TRBV7-9 and TRBJ2-3, is DTGVSQNPRHKITKRGQNVTFRCDPISEHNRLYWYRQTLGQGPEFLTYFQNEAQLEKSRLLSDRFSAERPKGSFSTLEIQRTEQGDSAMYLCASSLDRLAGTDTQYFGPGTRLTVL.

This chain connects TRBV9 to TRBJ2-3; weak D call: TRBD2 (7 bases). Germline lookup yields CDR1 SGDLS and CDR2 YYNGEE. Trimming cost V 0 bases and J 2 bases, with 13 bases left between them. The CDR3 is 16 residues long. CDR3 sequence: CASSVDVAGATDTQYF. The CDR3 DNA is TGTGCCAGCAGCGTAGATGTGGCGGGGGCCACAGATACGCAGTATTTT.

As to this clone: The sample carries other DNA sequences with the same CDR3. CDR3 nucleotide sequence: TGTGCCAGCAGCCCCCGACAGGGCCGGGAGACCCAGTACTTC. Translating it yields CASSPRQGRETQYF. V gene TRBV9 combines with J gene TRBJ2-5; 7 bases align to TRBD1. The CDR3 covers 14 residues. V lost 4 bases, J lost 5 bases, and 8 bases stayed unmatched. Looked up from germline, CDR1 is SGDLS and CDR2 is YYNGEE.

The rearrangement links TRBV5-4 to TRBJ2-3; 7 bases map to TRBD2. Germline loops: CDR1 SGHNT, CDR2 YYREEE (reference sequence). J gave up 4 bases and V 3 bases, and 2 bases lay outside the gene matches. CDR3 size: 13 residues. The CDR3 DNA is TGTGCCAGCAGCTCGGGACTATCAGATACGCAGTATTTT. It is translated as CASSSGLSDTQYF. The full variable domain, with the rest looked up from reference TRBV5-4 and TRBJ2-3, is ETGVTQSPTHLIKTRGQQVTLRCSSQSGHNTVSWYQQALGQGPQFIFQYYREEENGRGNFPPRFSGLQFPNYSSELNVNALELDDSALYLCASSSGLSDTQYFGPGTRLTVL.

The chain couples TRBV5-1 to TRBJ1-2, with D hard to call. The CDR3 sequence is 13 residues long. Deletions cut 2 bases from V and 8 bases from J, with 13 bases between. Germline V gene lookup returns CDR1 SGHRS and CDR2 YFSETQ. The CDR3 region is CASSFKGGEGYTF. In DNA form, the CDR3 reads TGCGCCAGCAGCTTCAAGGGCGGGGAAGGCTACACCTTC.

This rearrangement joins TRBV4-1 to TRBJ1-3, with D uncertain. V was cut by 0 bases and J by 0 bases, with 6 bases left in between. The CDR3 is made up of 15 amino acids. Germline CDR1 and CDR2: MGHRA and YSYEKL. The CDR3 protein is CASSQELPSGNTIYF. The CDR3 DNA sequence: TGCGCCAGCAGCCAAGAACTACCCTCTGGAAACACCATATATTTT.

This clone was observed once. The J gene is TRBJ2-1, the V gene TRBV4-3, with 8 bases aligning to TRBD2. Germline loops: CDR1 LGHNA, CDR2 YSLEER. The CDR3 is made up of 16 amino acids. V lost 3 bases and J lost 0; bases outside the gene matches: 4. The CDR3 sequence: CASSQDSGSSYNEQFF. CDR3 bases: TGCGCCAGCAGCCAGGACAGCGGGAGCTCCTACAATGAGCAGTTCTTC.

The V and J genes are TRBV4-1 and TRBJ2-5, with unresolved D. The length of the CDR3 is 12 residues. Germline V CDR1 and CDR2: MGHRA, YSYEKL. The germline V and J ends were trimmed by 4 bases and 7 bases, with 10 bases remaining between them. The CDR3 DNA is TGCGCCAGCAGCCCGCCCGGTGGGACCCAGTACTTC. Encoded protein: CASSPPGGTQYF.

J is TRBJ1-2 and V is TRBV7-2; 8 bases are shared with TRBD1. This CDR3 region has 15 residues. Germline assignment: CDR1 SGHTA and CDR2 FQGNSA. V shed 1 base and J 4 bases; nucleotides not matched to a gene: 5. The CDR3 protein is CASSLGAGGGYGYTF. DNA for the CDR3: TGTGCCAGCAGCTTAGGGGCAGGGGGCGGCTATGGCTACACCTTC.

This clone was found once. The V gene is TRBV7-2, the J gene TRBJ1-1; D call uncertain. V dropped 1 base and J dropped 0 bases, with 18 bases sitting between them. This CDR3 region has 18 residues. Germline lookup yields CDR1 SGHTA and CDR2 FQGNSA. In DNA, the CDR3 is TGTGCCAGCAGCTTAGACAGACCGCTCTATTATATGAACACTGAAGCTTTCTTT. It yields the protein CASSLDRPLYYMNTEAFF.

This chain uses TRBV19 with TRBJ1-5; D is possibly TRBD1 (5 bases). V dropped 8 bases and J dropped 4 bases, with 12 bases sitting between them. The CDR3 is made up of 13 amino acids. From germline, CDR1 is LNHDA and CDR2 SQIVND (reference sequence). As DNA, the CDR3 is TGTGCCAGTCTCCCGGGGGAAAATCAGCCCCAGCATTTT. Translated, it gives CASLPGENQPQHF. Variable domain in full (rest from reference TRBV19 and TRBJ1-5): DGGITQSPKYLFRKEGQNVTLSCEQNLNHDAMYWYRQDPGQGLRLIYYSQIVNDFQKGDIAEGYSVSREKKESFPLTVTSAQKNPTAFYLCASLPGENQPQHFGDGTRLSIL.

The rearrangement uses TRBV7-2 and TRBJ1-2; D is unresolved. Germline CDR1 SGHTA, CDR2 FQGNSA. V was clipped by 1 base and J by 8 bases, with 23 bases between them. This CDR3 spans 17 amino acids. The CDR3 reads CASSLEYPRPPYNGYTF. The CDR3 nucleotides are TGTGCCAGCAGCTTAGAGTATCCGAGGCCTCCTTACAACGGCTACACCTTC.

The CDR3 DNA follows: TGTGCCACCAGCACCAGTCGCAACGGGGGGTTCTACGATAGCGGTTTCTTC. Its protein product is CATSTSRNGGFYDSGFF. The gene calls are TRBV15 and TRBJ2-1; TRBD2 agrees at 7 bases. V lost 4 bases to trimming and J lost 16 bases; unmatched junction nucleotides: 25. In germline, CDR1 is LNHNV, CDR2 YYDKDF (reference sequence). The CDR3 has 17 amino acids.

V gene TRBV27 combines with J gene TRBJ1-2; 7 bases fit TRBD1. Germline V gives CDR1 MNHEY, CDR2 SMNVEV (reference sequence). The V gene end was trimmed by 2 bases and the J gene end by 8 bases; junction bases not matched to a gene: 11. This CDR3 comprises 15 residues. The CDR3 DNA follows: TGTGCCAGCAGTTTAGGTCCTACAGGGGCGAGCGGCTACACCTTC. Protein sequence: CASSLGPTGASGYTF.

The CDR3 DNA is TGCAGCCCTTGCGGTGTTAATCAGCCCCAGCATTTT. It codes for CSPCGVNQPQHF. The J gene is TRBJ1-5, the V gene TRBV29-1; no clear D gene. V gave up 8 bases and J gave up 4 bases, with 12 bases separating them. The CDR3 covers 12 residues. CDR1 and CDR2 from the germline V gene are SQVTM and ANQGSEA.

The CDR3 DNA reads TGTGCCAGCAGCTTACGAGGGACAGTCCATCAAGAGACCCAGTACTTC. Translating it yields CASSLRGTVHQETQYF. This chain connects TRBV13 to TRBJ2-5; the match to TRBD1 covers 7 bases. J gave up 2 bases and V 2 bases, and 8 bases lay outside the gene matches. The CDR3 consists of 16 residues. The germline V gene encodes CDR1 PRHDT and CDR2 FYEKMQ (reference sequence).

The J gene is TRBJ2-7, the V gene TRBV4-3; TRBD1 might be the D (6 bases). Germline CDR1 is LGHNA and CDR2 is YSLEER. V was trimmed by 0 bases and J by 2 bases, leaving 14 bases between them. CDR3 length equals 16 residues. CDR3 bases: TGCGCCAGCAGCCAAGATTCGGTACAGGGTGCCTACGAGCAGTACTTC. Its translation is CASSQDSVQGAYEQYF.

The genes are TRBV15 and TRBJ2-5, with 8 bases lining up with TRBD1. V dropped 5 bases and J dropped 3; count of bases not matched to a gene: 2. Germline-derived CDR1 and CDR2 are LNHNV and YYDKDF (reference sequence). The CDR3 loop spans 13 amino acids. CDR3 nucleotides: TGTGCCACCAGCGGACAGGGTGAAGAGACCCAGTACTTC. Encoded protein: CATSGQGEETQYF.

The J gene is TRBJ2-2, the V gene TRBV29-1; 12 bases match TRBD1. The trim removed 0 bases at V and 0 bases at J, leaving 8 bases unmatched. Per the germline V gene, CDR1 is SQVTM and CDR2 is ANQGSEA. The CDR3 is 19 amino acids. The CDR3 DNA sequence: TGCAGCGTTGAAGAGAACACCGGGACAGGGGGCTCGAACACCGGGGAGCTGTTTTTT. This sequence encodes CSVEENTGTGGSNTGELFF.

The CDR3 bases are TGCGCCAGCAGCCAAGATAGCACGGGCAATCAGCCCCAGCATTTT. Its translation is CASSQDSTGNQPQHF. The rearrangement uses TRBV4-3 and TRBJ1-5; unclear D gene. Germline CDR1 and CDR2: LGHNA and YSLEER. CDR3 length equals 15 residues. With 0 bases removed from V and 2 bases from J, the gap between germline ends came to 8 bases.

The V gene is TRBV27, the J gene TRBJ2-2; 8 bases are shared with TRBD1. V lost 0 bases to trimming and J lost 9 bases; unmatched junction nucleotides: 9. This CDR3 is built from 16 residues. CDR1 is MNHEY, CDR2 SMNVEV, per germline (reference sequence). This CDR3 is CASSLSLDRAARELFF. In DNA, the CDR3 is TGTGCCAGCAGTTTATCCTTGGACAGGGCGGCCCGGGAGCTGTTTTTT.

This clone appeared once. The J gene is TRBJ1-2, the V gene TRBV19; D not certain. There are 15 residues in the CDR3. CDR1 and CDR2 (germline): LNHDA, SQIVND (reference sequence). Trimming took off 7 bases at V and 2 bases at J, with 17 bases between the two ends. In nucleotides, the CDR3 is TGTGCCAGTATGGGCAGGAGGGAAACCAACTATGGCTACACCTTC. Its translation: CASMGRRETNYGYTF.